A selection of T cell receptor beta chains follows, all from one sample in a study of blood T cell repertoires in COVID-19. Here immunoSEQ multiplex PCR was the method, and the copy in TCRdb shows in-frame clones only, minus some. The sample shows some 260,000 clones, approximately 80% of them seen only once. Sequencing was performed on peripheral blood. The receptors originated from a woman aged 40 to 50 with active or convalescent COVID-19. CDR3s include the opening cysteine and the closing phenylalanine or tryptophan. D genes are given only for firm matches. Size is stated for part of the rows, as once, few or many counts, or as a class when the clone is expanded.

D | J | V | size | DNA | CDR3
- | TRBJ2-3 | TRBV10-3 | - | TGTGCCATCAGTGCTCGACGAGCGGGCTCCACAGATACGCAGTATTTT | CAISARRAGSTDTQYF
- | TRBJ2-3 | TRBV5-4 | - | TGTGCCAGCAGCGTTGCGGGACTCAGCACAGATACGCAGTATTTT | CASSVAGLSTDTQYF
- | TRBJ1-3 | TRBV7-9 | - | TGTGCCAGTGATAATCAGGGCCTCTCTGGAAACACCATATATTTT | CASDNQGLSGNTIYF
TRBD1 | TRBJ1-2 | TRBV30 | - | TGTGCCTGGAGTATGACAGGGGCCTATGGCTACACCTTC | CAWSMTGAYGYTF
TRBD1 | TRBJ1-4 | TRBV25-1 | - | TGTGCCAGCAGTGACGACAGGGGTGGGGAAAAACTGTTTTTT | CASSDDRGGEKLFF
- | TRBJ1-1 | TRBV6-5 | - | TGTGCCAGTCAGTACACTGAAGCTTTCTTT | CASQYTEAFF
- | TRBJ2-4 | TRBV5-4 | once | TGTGCCAGCAGCTTGGTTTCTCAGGGTTATGGCATTCAGTACTTC | CASSLVSQGYGIQYF
TRBD1 | TRBJ2-1 | TRBV28 | - | TGTGCCAGCAGTTTAATGGGACAGGGCTACAATGAGCAGTTCTTC | CASSLMGQGYNEQFF
TRBD2 | TRBJ2-1 | TRBV7-2 | - | TGTGCCAGCAGCTACCCCACTAGCGGGGGGATCTACAATGAGCAGTTCTTC | CASSYPTSGGIYNEQFF
- | TRBJ1-1 | TRBV10-1 | - | TGCGCCAGCAGTGCCTCATTAGACACTGAAGCTTTCTTT | CASSASLDTEAFF
TRBD2 | TRBJ2-1 | TRBV19 | once | TGTGCCAGTAGTACGTCACTAGCGGGGGACAATGAGCAGTTCTTC | CASSTSLAGDNEQFF
TRBD1 | TRBJ2-7 | TRBV6-2/TRBV6-3 | few | TGTGCCAGCAGTACCCATCCTCAGACAGGGGGGGCCTACGAGCAGTACTTC | CASSTHPQTGGAYEQYF
TRBD1 | TRBJ1-1 | TRBV6-6 | - | TGTGCCAGCAGTTCCGCAGGGGGCACTGAAGCTTTCTTT | CASSSAGGTEAFF
- | TRBJ1-2 | TRBV6-6 | - | TGTGCCAGCAGTTACTCAGCGGGGCAGATGGGCTACACCTTC | CASSYSAGQMGYTF
- | TRBJ2-5 | TRBV27 | - | TGTGCCAGCAGTTCCGGGGAGACCCAGTACTTC | CASSSGETQYF
- | TRBJ2-5 | TRBV6-6 | - | TGTGCCAGCAAGAAGACTAGTGGGGGAGAGACCCAGTACTTC | CASKKTSGGETQYF
TRBD1 | TRBJ2-2 | TRBV11-3 | - | TGTGCCAGCAGTCCCCAGGGGACAGGGACCGGGGAGCTGTTTTTT | CASSPQGTGTGELFF
- | TRBJ2-2 | TRBV5-6 | few | TGTGCCAGCAGCCCACGGGACAAGAACACCGGGGAGCTGTTTTTT | CASSPRDKNTGELFF
TRBD2 | TRBJ2-3 | TRBV28 | - | TGTGCCAGCAGTTTGGCGGGGGGTTCGGATACGCAGTATTTT | CASSLAGGSDTQYF
- | TRBJ1-2 | TRBV12-3/TRBV12-4 | - | TGTGCCAGCAGTTTCTCGTATGGCTACACCTTC | CASSFSYGYTF
- | TRBJ1-5 | TRBV30 | - | TGTGCCTGGACTAGGGGCCTCAATCAGCCCCAGCATTTT | CAWTRGLNQPQHF
TRBD1 | TRBJ1-2 | TRBV6-5 | - | TGTGCCAGCAGGCCGGGACAGGATTACTATGGCTACACCTTC | CASRPGQDYYGYTF
TRBD2 | TRBJ2-3 | TRBV9 | - | TGTGCCAGCAGCGTATCCTCTAGCGGGGGGGCAGATACGCAGTATTTT | CASSVSSSGGADTQYF
TRBD1 | TRBJ1-2 | TRBV5-4 | few | TGTGCCAGCAGCGTCGGACAGGGGCGAGCTAACTATGGCTACACCTTC | CASSVGQGRANYGYTF
TRBD1 | TRBJ2-6 | TRBV5-1 | - | TGCGCCAGTAGCTCCGGGACAGGGACCGGGGCCAACGTCCTGACTTTC | CASSSGTGTGANVLTF
- | TRBJ1-5 | TRBV5-6 | - | TGTGCCAGCAGCCGAACGGACAGTAGCAATCAGCCCCAGCATTTT | CASSRTDSSNQPQHF
- | TRBJ1-1 | TRBV7-3 | - | TGTGCCAGCAGCTTGACTGTGAACACTGAAGCTTTCTTT | CASSLTVNTEAFF
- | TRBJ1-2 | TRBV19 | - | TGTGCCAGTAGTACGACGACGGGTAACTATGGCTACACCTTC | CASSTTTGNYGYTF
- | TRBJ1-2 | TRBV11-1 | - | TGTGCCAGCAGCTTACGGGGAGGTACTGGCTACACCTTC | CASSLRGGTGYTF
TRBD2 | TRBJ2-7 | TRBV28 | - | TGTGCCAGCAGATTCCCCGGGGGGACCTACGAGCAGTACTTC | CASRFPGGTYEQYF
- | TRBJ1-1 | TRBV5-1 | - | TGCGCCAGCAGCCTGTGGACAGTGGCCGAGAACACTGAAGCTTTCTTT | CASSLWTVAENTEAFF
TRBD1 | TRBJ1-1 | TRBV27 | once | TGTGCCAGCAGTCGACAGGGGGCGCCGAACACTGAAGCTTTCTTT | CASSRQGAPNTEAFF
TRBD1 | TRBJ1-1 | TRBV28 | - | TGTGCCAGCAGTCCGTGGACAGGGACGTTCACTGAAGCTTTCTTT | CASSPWTGTFTEAFF
- | TRBJ1-1 | TRBV18 | - | TGTGCCAGCTCCCCTGGGGCCGGGTTCGCTGAAGCTTTCTTT | CASSPGAGFAEAFF
- | TRBJ1-2 | TRBV12-3/TRBV12-4 | - | TGTGCCAGCAGTATAGATCTCTATGGCTACACCTTC | CASSIDLYGYTF
- | TRBJ1-1 | TRBV7-3 | - | TGTGCCAGCGGTCACGGACACTTTATGAACACTGAAGCTTTCTTT | CASGHGHFMNTEAFF
- | TRBJ1-2 | TRBV5-1 | - | TGCGCCAGCAGCTCGACGGGGGGCGACTATGGCTACACCTTC | CASSSTGGDYGYTF
- | TRBJ1-1 | TRBV4-1 | - | TGCGCCAGCAGCCAAGAAGGCTCGCGGAGTACTGAAGCTTTCTTT | CASSQEGSRSTEAFF
TRBD1 | TRBJ2-3 | TRBV24-1 | - | TGTGCCACCAGTGATACGGGGACAGGGGATACGCAGTATTTT | CATSDTGTGDTQYF
TRBD2 | TRBJ2-3 | TRBV9 | - | TGTGCCAGCAGCGTAGGGCTAGCGGCAAGCACAGATACGCAGTATTTT | CASSVGLAASTDTQYF
TRBD2 | TRBJ2-1 | TRBV4-2 | few | TGTGCCAGCAGATCGCTAGCGGGGGAGTACAATGAGCAGTTCTTC | CASRSLAGEYNEQFF
- | TRBJ1-3 | TRBV4-2 | - | TGTGCCAGCAGCCAGGAGGGGTACCGCGAGCCTGGAAACACCATATATTTT | CASSQEGYREPGNTIYF
- | TRBJ1-4 | TRBV21-1 | - | TGTGCCAGCAGCAGGGACAGCACAACTAATGAAAAACTGTTTTTT | CASSRDSTTNEKLFF
- | TRBJ1-2 | TRBV29-1 | - | TGCAGCGTTGAACGGGGAGGGAACTATGGCTACACCTTC | CSVERGGNYGYTF
TRBD2 | TRBJ2-5 | TRBV7-9 | - | TGTGCCAGCAGCTCACTAGCGGAAGAAGAGACCCAGTACTTC | CASSSLAEEETQYF
TRBD1 | TRBJ2-7 | TRBV9 | - | TGTGCCAGCAGCTCCGGGACAGGATACTACGAGCAGTACTTC | CASSSGTGYYEQYF
- | TRBJ1-2 | TRBV5-5 | - | TGTGCCAGCAGCTTTGGGGGCGCGGACTATGGCTACACCTTC | CASSFGGADYGYTF
- | TRBJ1-2 | TRBV6-1 | - | TGTGCCAGCAGTGAACAGCCAGCCGCGGAACTCTATGGCTACACCTTC | CASSEQPAAELYGYTF
- | TRBJ1-1 | TRBV5-4 | - | TGTGCCAGCAGCTCTACCAAAACAGGGAACACTGAAGCTTTCTTT | CASSSTKTGNTEAFF
TRBD1 | TRBJ1-2 | TRBV7-7 | few | TGTGCCAGCATCAACAGGGGGCAGACTCAACATCCGCTTTGCTACACCTTC | CASINRGQTQHPLCYTF
- | TRBJ1-2 | TRBV19 | - | TGTGCCAGTAGTACAACAGCTACTAACTATGGCTACACCTTC | CASSTTATNYGYTF
TRBD2 | TRBJ2-7 | TRBV9 | - | TGTGCCAGCAGCCCTCGCCTAGCGGGGGATTTCTACGAGCAGTACTTC | CASSPRLAGDFYEQYF